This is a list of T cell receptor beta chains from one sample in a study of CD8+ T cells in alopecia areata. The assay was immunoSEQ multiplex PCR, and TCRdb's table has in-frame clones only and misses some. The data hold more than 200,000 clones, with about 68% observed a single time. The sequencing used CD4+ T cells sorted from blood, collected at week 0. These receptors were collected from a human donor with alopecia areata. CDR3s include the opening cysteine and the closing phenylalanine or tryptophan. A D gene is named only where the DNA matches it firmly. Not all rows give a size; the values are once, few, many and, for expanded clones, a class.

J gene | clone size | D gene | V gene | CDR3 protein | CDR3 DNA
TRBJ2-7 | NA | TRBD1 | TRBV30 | CAWSYGQGDLQYF | TGTGCCTGGAGTTACGGACAGGGGGATCTTCAGTACTTC
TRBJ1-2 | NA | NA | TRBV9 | CASSVMSMRGGYTF | TGTGCCAGCAGCGTGATGTCGATGAGGGGCGGCTACACCTTC
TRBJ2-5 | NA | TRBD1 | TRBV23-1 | CASSQDPYRGLWETQYF | TGCGCCAGCAGTCAAGATCCGTACAGGGGGCTATGGGAGACCCAGTACTTC
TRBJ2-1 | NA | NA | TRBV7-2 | CASSLNAGPYNEQFF | TGTGCCAGCAGCTTAAATGCGGGCCCTTACAATGAGCAGTTCTTC
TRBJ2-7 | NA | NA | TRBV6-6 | CASSYSDIAYEQYF | TGTGCCAGCAGTTATTCGGACATCGCCTACGAGCAGTACTTC
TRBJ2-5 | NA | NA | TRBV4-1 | CASSQAGGNQETQYF | TGCGCCAGCAGCCAAGCCGGAGGGAACCAAGAGACCCAGTACTTC
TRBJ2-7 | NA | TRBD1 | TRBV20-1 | CSALQGWEQYF | TGCAGTGCTTTACAGGGGTGGGAGCAGTACTTC
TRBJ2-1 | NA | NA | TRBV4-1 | CASSQYNEQFF | TGCGCCAGCAGCCAATACAATGAGCAGTTCTTC
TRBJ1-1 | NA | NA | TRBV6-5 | CASSYSIGLNTEAFF | TGTGCCAGCAGTTACTCTATCGGGCTCAACACTGAAGCTTTCTTT
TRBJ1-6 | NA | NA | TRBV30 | CAWTPLGFGSPLHF | TGTGCCTGGACCCCGTTGGGTTTTGGTTCACCCCTCCACTTT
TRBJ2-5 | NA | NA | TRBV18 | CASSWAGQYQETQYF | TGTGCCAGCTCGTGGGCGGGACAGTACCAAGAGACCCAGTACTTC
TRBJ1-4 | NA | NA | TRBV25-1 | CASSDPRGAAEKLFF | TGTGCCAGCAGTGACCCTCGGGGGGCCGCGGAAAAACTGTTTTTT
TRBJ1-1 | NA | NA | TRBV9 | CASSEPGFGTEAFF | TGTGCCAGCAGCGAGCCAGGGTTCGGCACTGAAGCTTTCTTT
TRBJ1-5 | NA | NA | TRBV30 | CAWSGGGTQHF | TGTGCCTGGAGTGGGGGAGGCACCCAGCATTTT
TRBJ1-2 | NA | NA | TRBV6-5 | CASSDSYYGYTF | TGTGCCAGCAGTGACAGTTACTATGGCTACACCTTC
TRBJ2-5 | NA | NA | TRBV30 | CAWSGYQETQYF | TGTGCCTGGAGCGGGTACCAAGAGACCCAGTACTTC
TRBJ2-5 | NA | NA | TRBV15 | CATSRGNQQETQYF | TGTGCCACCAGCAGAGGGAACCAACAAGAGACCCAGTACTTC
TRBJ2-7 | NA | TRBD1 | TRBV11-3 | CASSLGTGVYEQYF | TGTGCCAGCAGCTTAGGGACAGGGGTCTACGAGCAGTACTTC
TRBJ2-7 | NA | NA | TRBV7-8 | CASSLQEPYEQYF | TGTGCCAGCAGCTTACAGGAGCCCTACGAGCAGTACTTC
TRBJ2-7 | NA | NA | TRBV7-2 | CASSLSGNGYEQYF | TGTGCCAGCAGCTTATCGGGGAATGGTTACGAGCAGTACTTC
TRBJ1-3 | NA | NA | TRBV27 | CASSLGQSSGNTIYF | TGTGCCAGCAGTTTAGGGCAGAGCTCTGGAAACACCATATATTTT
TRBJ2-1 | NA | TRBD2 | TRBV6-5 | CASFRLAGGEQFF | TGTGCCAGCTTTCGTCTAGCGGGGGGTGAGCAGTTCTTC
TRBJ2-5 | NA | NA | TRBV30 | CAWSTQRETQYF | TGTGCCTGGAGCACGCAAAGGGAGACCCAGTACTTC
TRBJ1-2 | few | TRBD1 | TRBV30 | CAWRAGQRNYGYTF | TGTGCCTGGAGGGCGGGACAGCGAAACTATGGCTACACCTTC
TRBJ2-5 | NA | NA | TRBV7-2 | CASSSPLLRTQYF | TGTGCCAGCAGTTCCCCGTTGTTGAGGACCCAGTACTTC
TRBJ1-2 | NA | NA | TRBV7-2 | CASRLLGPYTF | TGTGCCAGCAGACTATTGGGCCCTTACACCTTC
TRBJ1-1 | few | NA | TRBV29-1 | CSVARGSNTEAFF | TGCAGCGTTGCCCGGGGCTCAAACACTGAAGCTTTCTTT
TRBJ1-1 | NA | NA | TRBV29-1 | CSVRGTEAFF | TGCAGCGTTCGTGGCACTGAAGCTTTCTTT
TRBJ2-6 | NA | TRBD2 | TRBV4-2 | CASSQFPSGGPSSGANVLTF | TGTGCCAGCAGCCAATTTCCTAGCGGGGGCCCTAGCTCTGGGGCCAACGTCCTGACTTTC
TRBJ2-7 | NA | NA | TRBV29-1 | CSVEELGLGGSYEQYF | TGCAGCGTTGAAGAGTTAGGGCTAGGAGGATCCTACGAGCAGTACTTC
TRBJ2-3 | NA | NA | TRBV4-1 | CASSQLGAQYF | TGCGCCAGCAGCCAACTAGGGGCGCAGTATTTT
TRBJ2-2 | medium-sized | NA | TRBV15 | CATWNRGNTGELFF | TGTGCCACCTGGAACCGGGGGAACACCGGGGAGCTGTTTTTT
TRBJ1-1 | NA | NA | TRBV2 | CASNRGLNTEAFF | TGTGCCAGCAACCGGGGGCTGAACACTGAAGCTTTCTTT
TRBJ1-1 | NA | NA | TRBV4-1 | CASSHLTVNTEAFF | TGCGCCAGCAGCCACTTGACAGTGAACACTGAAGCTTTCTTT
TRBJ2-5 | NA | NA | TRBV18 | CASSLYQETQYF | TGTGCCAGCTCGCTTTACCAAGAGACCCAGTACTTC
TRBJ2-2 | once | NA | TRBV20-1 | CSSAGTGELFF | TGCAGTTCGGCGGGGACCGGGGAGCTGTTTTTT
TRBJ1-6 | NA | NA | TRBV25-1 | CASTQQGAVTDNSPLHF | TGTGCCAGCACACAACAGGGCGCCGTGACGGATAATTCACCCCTCCACTTT
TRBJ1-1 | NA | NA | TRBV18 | CASSPPALAENTEAFF | TGTGCCAGCTCACCACCCGCGTTGGCGGAGAACACTGAAGCTTTCTTT
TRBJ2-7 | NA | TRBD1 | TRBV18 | CASSRRTGQGNEQYF | TGTGCCAGCTCACGACGGACGGGACAGGGAAACGAGCAGTACTTC
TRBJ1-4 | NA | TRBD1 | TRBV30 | CAWSPLPGQRYATNEKLFF | TGTGCCTGGAGTCCACTTCCGGGACAGCGGTATGCAACTAATGAAAAACTGTTTTTT
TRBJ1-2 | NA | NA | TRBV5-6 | CASNRQDITRGYTF | TGTGCCAGCAACCGACAGGATATAACGCGTGGCTACACCTTC
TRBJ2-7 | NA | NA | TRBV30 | CAWSTWTARRQYF | TGTGCCTGGAGTACTTGGACAGCTCGGCGGCAGTACTTC
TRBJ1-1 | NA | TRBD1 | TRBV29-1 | CSVGRGASHTEAFF | TGCAGCGTTGGCAGGGGGGCGTCGCACACTGAAGCTTTCTTT
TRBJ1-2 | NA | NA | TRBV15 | CATSRESNYGYTF | TGTGCCACCAGCAGAGAATCAAACTATGGCTACACCTTC
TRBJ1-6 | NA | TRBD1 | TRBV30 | CAWSTGAVHSPLHF | TGTGCCTGGAGTACAGGGGCGGTCCATTCACCCCTCCACTTT
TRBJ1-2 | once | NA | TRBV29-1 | CSVAGGRDYGYTF | TGCAGCGTTGCAGGAGGTAGAGACTATGGCTACACCTTC